This T cell receptor (beta chain) was captured in a study of OX40 agonist ivuxolimab in advanced cancers. The overall study: Across the patients, intravenous ivuxolimab was delivered every 2 weeks at 0.01 to 10 mg/kg. Earlier anti-PD-1, anti-PD-L1 or anti-CTLA-4 therapy was permitted; about 44% had received some. The dose-escalation cohort was approximately 85% male, with a mean age of around 60 years, ranging roughly 23 to 79.

This CDR3 spans 18 amino acids. In germline, CDR1 is SGHTA, CDR2 FQGNSA. V lost 3 bases and J lost 6; bases outside the gene matches: 9. Profiling relied on immunoSEQ multiplex PCR, and the TCRdb table lists in-frame clones only, not all of them. The sample holds roughly 130,000 clones; 90% to 95% are singletons and the top ten take roughly 0.15%. The V and J genes are TRBV7-2 and TRBJ2-1, with TRBD2 matching 15 bases. Specimen: CD4+ or CD8+ T cells sorted from blood, collected in a trial of the OX40 agonist ivuxolimab. The sequence was obtained from an adult with an advanced solid tumor such as melanoma, head and neck, liver or kidney cancer. CDR3 bases: TGTGCCAGCAGCTTTGGGGGGACTAGCGGGAGGACCTCCAATGAGCAGTTCTTC. Protein sequence: CASSFGGTSGRTSNEQFF.